The source of this T cell receptor beta chain is a study of a mutant IDH1 vaccine in newly diagnosed glioma. On the study more broadly: In some groups vaccination began 4-6 weeks post-radiotherapy; others received it with temozolomide. Former treatment meant radiotherapy, temozolomide, or both; the majority had gotten both. Sex distribution of treated patients was approximately 62% male and roughly 38% female; mean age was around 40 years.

Of note for this clone: What it recognizes is unknown.

As to time point: week 11, during vaccination. Vaccination comprised doses that each held 300 ug of mutant IDH1 20-mer peptide, plus topical imiquimod. Germline V lookup: CDR1 SGHNT, CDR2 YENEEA. Trimming shortened V by 0 bases and J by 7 bases, and 9 bases separated the two germline ends. This CDR3 has 14 amino acids. Findings of the study overall: Seemingly, pseudoprogression had no relation to changes in the top peripheral T cell clonotypes.

Sequenced by immunoSEQ multiplex PCR; TCRdb stores in-frame clones only, minus some. The table shows about 67,000 clones, with over 75% occurring only once. The chain couples TRBV11-3 to TRBJ2-2; the D is unclear. This sequence was found in a man aged 35 to 55 with glioma. This specimen consisted of PBMCs, obtained from a glioma patient whose treatment included an IDH1 peptide vaccine. CDR3 in DNA: TGTGCCAGCAGCTTAGAAGGGCTTGGCGGGGAGCTGTTTTTT. As protein: CASSLEGLGGELFF.